Shown below are 21 T cell receptor beta chains from a single sample sequenced in a study of CD8+ T cells in alopecia areata. Stated treatment: oral pan-JAK inhibitor, 5-10 mg twice daily. The sequencing template was cDNA reverse transcribed from extracted RNA. TCRdb's copy holds only in-frame clones and misses some; the assay was immunoSEQ multiplex PCR. The sample lists more than 150,000 clones, about 60% occurring once. The specimen was CD8+ T cells sorted from blood, collected at week 24, from a patient treated with tofacitinib. All receptors derive from a human donor with alopecia areata.

The rearrangement links TRBV20-1 to TRBJ2-7; D ambiguous. CDR3 length equals 11 residues. V was pared by 1 base and J by 13 bases, with 14 bases between. Germline V lookup: CDR1 DFQATT, CDR2 SNEGSKA (reference sequence). CDR3 region: CSARVQGIGYF. The DNA for the CDR3 is TGCAGTGCTAGAGTTCAAGGAATTGGATACTTC.

The chain uses TRBV29-1 and TRBJ1-3, with D hard to call. This CDR3 spans 13 amino acids. V was trimmed by 3 bases and J by 2 bases, leaving 8 bases between them. Germline CDR1 SQVTM, CDR2 ANQGSEA. CDR3 nucleotide sequence: TGCAGCGTTGATTCTAGGGCTGGAAACACCATATATTTT. It codes for CSVDSRAGNTIYF.

The rearrangement uses TRBV30 and TRBJ2-2, with 7 bases aligning to TRBD1. V lost 2 bases, J lost 3 bases, and 0 bases stayed unmatched. The CDR3 spans 13 residues. Germline CDR1 is GTSNPN and CDR2 is SVGIG (reference sequence). CDR3 nucleotides: TGTGCCTGGAGTACAGGGGACACCGGGGAGCTGTTTTTT. Amino acid sequence: CAWSTGDTGELFF.

This rearrangement joins TRBV4-1 to TRBJ1-2, with a weak D call TRBD1 (5 bases). Trimming stripped 0 bases from V and 7 bases from J, with 18 bases between. The germline CDR1 and CDR2 sequences are MGHRA and YSYEKL. This CDR3 is 16 amino acids long. Written as DNA, the CDR3 is TGCGCCAGCAGCCAAGATTCTCTTCCCGGGGCTCTTGGCTACACCTTC. Amino acid sequence: CASSQDSLPGALGYTF.

This clone was seen more than once but under ten times. The chain recombines TRBV10-2 with TRBJ2-1; 7 bases are shared with TRBD2. CDR3 length: 15 residues. Germline assignment: CDR1 WSHSY and CDR2 SAAADI. J was trimmed by 4 bases and V by 4 bases; bases with no gene match: 7. The CDR3 nucleotides are TGCGCCAGCAGTGGGGAGGGACTAACATACAATGAGCAGTTCTTC. This gives the protein CASSGEGLTYNEQFF.

This chain connects TRBV23-1 to TRBJ1-2; weak D call: TRBD1 (6 bases). TRBV23-1 is known as an ORF, though its function is uncertain. There are 15 residues in the CDR3. Trimming stripped 8 bases from V and 7 bases from J, with 23 bases between. CDR3 residues: CASSPLGASGSGYTF. The CDR3 nucleotides are TGCGCCAGCTCTCCCCTGGGGGCTTCGGGGAGTGGCTACACCTTC.

V usage is TRBV5-1 and J usage is TRBJ2-1; D may be TRBD1 (6 bases). Trimming shortened V by 0 bases and J by 0 bases, and 7 bases separated the two germline ends. The germline V gene has CDR1 SGHRS and CDR2 YFSETQ. The CDR3 loop spans 15 amino acids. The CDR3 loop is CASSLAQGSYNEQFF. CDR3 coding DNA: TGCGCCAGCAGCTTGGCACAGGGCTCCTACAATGAGCAGTTCTTC.

V usage is TRBV11-3 and J usage is TRBJ2-2; 9 nucleotides line up with TRBD2. Trimming at V came to 3 bases and at J to 6 bases, leaving 11 bases not matched to a gene. CDR1 and CDR2 from the germline V gene are SGHNT and YENEEA. The CDR3 spans 17 residues. The CDR3 is CASSFRRGGHAAGELFF. The CDR3 coding sequence is TGTGCCAGCAGCTTTAGGCGGGGGGGCCACGCGGCCGGGGAGCTGTTTTTT.

V gene TRBV2 combines with J gene TRBJ1-5, with D possibly being TRBD1 (6 bases). The ends were cut back, 6 bases at V and 2 bases at J, with 14 bases in the middle. Germline lookup yields CDR1 SNHLY and CDR2 FYNNEI. This CDR3 has 15 amino acids. The CDR3 region has the DNA TGTGCCAGCAGCCAAACAGGGACGGGCAATCAGCCCCAGCATTTT. It is translated as CASSQTGTGNQPQHF. The full variable domain, rest sourced from reference TRBV2 and TRBJ1-5, is EPEVTQTPSHQVTQMGQEVILRCVPISNHLYFYWYRQILGQKVEFLVSFYNNEISEKSEIFDDQFSVERPDGSNFTLKIRSTKLEDSAMYFCASSQTGTGNQPQHFGDGTRLSIL.

This clone was counted between two and nine times. The rearrangement links TRBV14 to TRBJ2-7; no clear D. V was trimmed by 0 bases and J by 5 bases, leaving 11 bases between them. The CDR3 sequence is 14 residues long. The germline gives CDR1 SGHDN, CDR2 FVKESK. In DNA, the CDR3 is TGTGCCAGCAGCCAAGACTGGGGATCGGACGAGCAGTACTTC. It translates to CASSQDWGSDEQYF.

The chain couples TRBV10-3 to TRBJ1-5; tentatively, D is TRBD1 (6 bases). This CDR3 has 14 amino acids. Germline CDR1 and CDR2: ENHRY and SYGVKD. The germline V and J ends were trimmed by 6 bases and 2 bases, with 11 bases remaining between them. The CDR3 loop reads CAIRDSNGNQPQHF. The CDR3, as DNA: TGTGCCATCAGGGACAGCAACGGCAATCAGCCCCAGCATTTT.

This clone was recorded only once. Other nucleotide sequences from this sample produce the same CDR3. V and J are TRBV27 and TRBJ2-3; D is unclear. Trimming left V 5 bases short and J 4 bases short, with 7 bases between. Germline V gene sequence: CDR1 MNHEY, CDR2 SMNVEV (reference sequence). The CDR3 contains 12 residues. CDR3 sequence: CASSRRSDTQYF. The CDR3 region has the DNA TGTGCCAGCAGTAGGCGGTCAGATACGCAGTATTTT.

This clone was detected a few times. The chain has TRBV4-1 and TRBJ1-5; D may be TRBD1 (5 bases). Germline-derived CDR1 and CDR2 are MGHRA and YSYEKL. This CDR3 region has 13 residues. V dropped 3 bases and J dropped 8 bases, with 11 bases sitting between them. CDR3: CASSQTQGKPQHF. CDR3 DNA: TGCGCCAGCAGCCAGACTCAGGGTAAGCCCCAGCATTTT.

The rearrangement uses TRBV7-2 and TRBJ2-1, with TRBD2 matching over 12 bases. The germline V gene has CDR1 SGHTA and CDR2 FQGNSA. The CDR3 spans 15 residues. Trimming cost V 4 bases and J 4 bases; bases outside gene matches: 2. CDR3 amino acids: CASSSSGGAYNEQFF. The CDR3 bases are TGTGCCAGCAGCTCTAGCGGGGGGGCTTACAATGAGCAGTTCTTC.

This clone was observed a few times. The chain employs TRBV25-1 and TRBJ1-6; D unresolved. The V end was cut by 11 bases, the J end by 7 bases, with 15 bases between. The CDR3 consists of 13 residues. Per the germline V gene, CDR1 is MGHDK and CDR2 is SYGVNS. DNA for the CDR3: TGTGCCGCCCAAGCCCCAGGAAATTCACCCCTCCACTTT. Protein sequence: CAAQAPGNSPLHF.

Concerning this clone: This specimen includes other DNA sequences encoding the same CDR3. This sequence joins TRBV5-1 and TRBJ2-3; TRBD2 is a possible D gene (6 bases). This CDR3 has 15 amino acids. The V end was cut by 0 bases, the J end by 0 bases, with 8 bases between. From germline, CDR1 is SGHRS and CDR2 YFSETQ. The CDR3 loop is CASSLAGTSTDTQYF. CDR3 bases: TGCGCCAGCAGCTTGGCCGGGACTAGCACAGATACGCAGTATTTT.

V and J are TRBV5-1 and TRBJ2-1; a possible D gene is TRBD2 (6 bases). The CDR3 contains 15 residues. Germline lookup yields CDR1 SGHRS and CDR2 YFSETQ. Between the trimmed V and J ends, which lost 4 bases and 0 bases, there was a span of 11 bases. CDR3 region: CASSGLTSSYNEQFF. The CDR3 DNA follows: TGCGCCAGCAGCGGACTGACTAGCTCCTACAATGAGCAGTTCTTC.

This chain joins TRBV29-1 and TRBJ1-1; no clear D gene. This CDR3 region has 11 residues. V was shortened by 5 bases and J by 2 bases, with 6 bases between the two germline ends. CDR1 is SQVTM and CDR2 is ANQGSEA in the germline V gene. CDR3 sequence: CSVPSNTEAFF. CDR3 DNA sequence: TGCAGCGTTCCCAGTAACACTGAAGCTTTCTTT.

This clone appeared a few times. The CDR3: CSVGAGAAQGKNNEKLFF. CDR3 coding DNA: TGCAGCGTTGGAGCAGGGGCAGCTCAGGGGAAAAATAATGAAAAACTGTTTTTT. The rearrangement joins TRBV29-1 to TRBJ1-4, with a tentative D call TRBD1 (6 bases). The germline CDR1 and CDR2 sequences are SQVTM and ANQGSEA. CDR3 length: 18 residues. The germline V and J ends were trimmed by 4 bases and 4 bases, with 25 bases remaining between them.

This CDR3 is CASSLGTGDTEAFF. The CDR3 DNA follows: TGTGCCAGCAGCCTCGGGACAGGGGACACTGAAGCTTTCTTT. The chain combines TRBV7-9 with TRBJ1-1; 10 positions match TRBD1. With V trimmed by 5 bases and J by 3 bases, 3 bases remained unmatched. CDR1 is SEHNR and CDR2 is FQNEAQ in the germline V gene (reference sequence). CDR3 length equals 14 residues.

There are a few counts of this clone. The chain employs TRBV5-6 and TRBJ1-6, with D perhaps matching TRBD1 (5 bases). Germline V gene sequence: CDR1 SGHDT, CDR2 YYEEEE. The CDR3 spans 14 residues. Deletions cut 0 bases from V and 4 bases from J, with 5 bases between. CDR3 loop: CASSLEGYNSPLHF. CDR3 coding DNA: TGTGCCAGCAGCTTGGAGGGGTATAATTCACCCCTCCACTTT.